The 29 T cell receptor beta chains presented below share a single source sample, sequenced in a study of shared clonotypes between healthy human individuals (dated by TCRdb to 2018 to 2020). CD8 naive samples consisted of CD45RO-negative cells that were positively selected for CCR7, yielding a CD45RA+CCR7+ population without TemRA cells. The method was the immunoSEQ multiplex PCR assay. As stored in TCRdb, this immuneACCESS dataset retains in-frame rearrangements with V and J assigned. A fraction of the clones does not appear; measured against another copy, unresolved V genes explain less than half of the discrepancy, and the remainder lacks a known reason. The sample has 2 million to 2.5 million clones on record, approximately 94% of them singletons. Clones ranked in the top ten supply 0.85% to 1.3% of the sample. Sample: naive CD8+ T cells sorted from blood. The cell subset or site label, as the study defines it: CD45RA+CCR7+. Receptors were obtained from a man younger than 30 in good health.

The CDR3 sequence: CASSEGQGAQAFF. The CDR3 DNA sequence: TGTGCCAGCAGCGAGGGACAGGGGGCGCAAGCTTTCTTT. This chain connects TRBV7-9 to TRBJ1-1; 12 bases fit TRBD1. After removal of 5 bases from V and 9 bases from J, the junction contained 4 bases not matched to a gene. Germline loops: CDR1 SEHNR, CDR2 FQNEAQ (reference sequence). The CDR3 consists of 13 residues. Based on the CDR3 plus reference TRBV7-9 and TRBJ1-1, the full variable domain is DTGVSQNPRHKITKRGQNVTFRCDPISEHNRLYWYRQTLGQGPEFLTYFQNEAQLEKSRLLSDRFSAERPKGSFSTLEIQRTEQGDSAMYLCASSEGQGAQAFFGQGTRLTVV.

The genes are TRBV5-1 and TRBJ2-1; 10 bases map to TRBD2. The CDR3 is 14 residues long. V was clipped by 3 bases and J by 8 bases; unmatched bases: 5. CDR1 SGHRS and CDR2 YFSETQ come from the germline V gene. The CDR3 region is CASSYSGGLDEQFF. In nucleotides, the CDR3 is TGCGCCAGCAGCTATAGCGGGGGGTTGGATGAGCAGTTCTTC.

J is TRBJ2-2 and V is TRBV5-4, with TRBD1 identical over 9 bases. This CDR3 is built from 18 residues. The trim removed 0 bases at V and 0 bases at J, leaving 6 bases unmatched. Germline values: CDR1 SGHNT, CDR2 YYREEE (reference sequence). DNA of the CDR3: TGTGCCAGCAGCTTGGACGGACAGGGGCTCTCGAACACCGGGGAGCTGTTTTTT. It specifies CASSLDGQGLSNTGELFF.

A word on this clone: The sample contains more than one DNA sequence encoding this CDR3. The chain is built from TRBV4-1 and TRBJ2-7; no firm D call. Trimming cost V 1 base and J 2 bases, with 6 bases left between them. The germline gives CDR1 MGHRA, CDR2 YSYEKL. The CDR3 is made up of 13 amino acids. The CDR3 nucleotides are TGCGCCAGCAGCCAAGTGGCGACCTACGAGCAGTACTTC. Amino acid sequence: CASSQVATYEQYF.

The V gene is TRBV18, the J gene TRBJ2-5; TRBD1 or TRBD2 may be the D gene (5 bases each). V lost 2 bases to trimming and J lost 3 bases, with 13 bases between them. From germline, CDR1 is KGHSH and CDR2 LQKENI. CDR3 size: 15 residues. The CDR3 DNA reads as TGTGCCAGCTCACCAGGGGGAGTCGGGGAAGAGACCCAGTACTTC. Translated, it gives CASSPGGVGEETQYF.

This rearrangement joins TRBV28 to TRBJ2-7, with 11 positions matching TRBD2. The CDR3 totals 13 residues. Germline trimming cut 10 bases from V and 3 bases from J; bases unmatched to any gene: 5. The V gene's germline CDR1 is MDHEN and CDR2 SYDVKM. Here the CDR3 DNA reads TGTGCCACCCGACTAGCGGGGATCTACGAGCAGTACTTC. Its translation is CATRLAGIYEQYF.

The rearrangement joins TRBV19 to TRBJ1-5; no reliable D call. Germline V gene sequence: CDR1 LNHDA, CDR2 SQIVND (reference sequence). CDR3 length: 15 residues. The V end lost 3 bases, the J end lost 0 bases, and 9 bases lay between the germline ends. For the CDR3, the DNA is TGTGCCAGTAGTATGTCAGACGATAGCAATCAGCCCCAGCATTTT. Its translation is CASSMSDDSNQPQHF.

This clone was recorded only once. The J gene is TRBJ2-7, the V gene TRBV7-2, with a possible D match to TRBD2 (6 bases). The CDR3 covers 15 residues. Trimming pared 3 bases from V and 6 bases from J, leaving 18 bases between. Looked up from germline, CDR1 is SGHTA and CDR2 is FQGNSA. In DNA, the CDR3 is TGTGCCAGCAGCTTTAGTCCTGCGGCGGGGTCCGAGCAGTACTTC. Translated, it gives CASSFSPAAGSEQYF.

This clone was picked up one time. CDR3 bases: TGTGCCAGCAGCTTGGTAAGCTTCGGTGACAATGAGCAGTTCTTC. This encodes CASSLVSFGDNEQFF. The chain carries TRBV5-6 and TRBJ2-1; D call uncertain. The CDR3 covers 15 residues. Per the germline V gene, CDR1 is SGHDT and CDR2 is YYEEEE. The V and J ends lost 0 bases and 5 bases respectively, with 12 bases between them.

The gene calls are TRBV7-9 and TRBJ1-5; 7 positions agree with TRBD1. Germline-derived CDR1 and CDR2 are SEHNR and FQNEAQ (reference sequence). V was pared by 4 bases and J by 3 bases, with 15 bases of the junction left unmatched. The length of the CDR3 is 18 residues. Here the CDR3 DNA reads TGTGCCAGCAGCTCGCCCCCGACAGGGAGGGGGTTCAATCAGCCCCAGCATTTT. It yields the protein CASSSPPTGRGFNQPQHF.

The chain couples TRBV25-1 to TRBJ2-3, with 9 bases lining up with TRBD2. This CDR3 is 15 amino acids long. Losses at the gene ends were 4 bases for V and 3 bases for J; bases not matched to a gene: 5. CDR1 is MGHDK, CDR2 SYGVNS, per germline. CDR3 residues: CASSVSGRVTDTQYF. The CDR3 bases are TGTGCCAGCAGTGTTAGCGGGAGAGTAACAGATACGCAGTATTTT. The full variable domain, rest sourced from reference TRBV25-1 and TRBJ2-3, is EADIYQTPRYLVIGTGKKITLECSQTMGHDKMYWYQQDPGMELHLIHYSYGVNSTEKGDLSSESTVSRIRTEHFPLTLESARPSHTSQYLCASSVSGRVTDTQYFGPGTRLTVL.

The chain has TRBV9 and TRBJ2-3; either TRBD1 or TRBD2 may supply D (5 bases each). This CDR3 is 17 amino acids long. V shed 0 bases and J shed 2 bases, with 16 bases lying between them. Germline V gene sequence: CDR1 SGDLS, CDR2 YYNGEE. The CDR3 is CASSVAGTIPDTDTQYF. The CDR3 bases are TGTGCCAGCAGCGTAGCCGGGACCATCCCCGACACAGATACGCAGTATTTT.

The CDR3 region is CASSSEIFDYGYTF. CDR3 nucleotide sequence: TGTGCCAGCAGCTCCGAAATCTTTGACTATGGCTACACCTTC. The V call is TRBV7-2, the J call TRBJ1-2, with D uncertain. CDR1 and CDR2 (germline): SGHTA, FQGNSA. V was trimmed by 4 bases and J by 3 bases, leaving 12 bases between them. The CDR3 sequence is 14 residues long.

The CDR3 DNA reads TGTGCCAGCAGTCCACAAGACACCTACGTGGGAGGCTACACCTTC. This sequence encodes CASSPQDTYVGGYTF. V usage is TRBV27 and J usage is TRBJ1-2; D ambiguous. Germline CDR1 reads MNHEY; CDR2 reads SMNVEV (reference sequence). This CDR3 comprises 15 residues. The V end lost 5 bases, the J end lost 8 bases, and 21 bases lay between the germline ends.

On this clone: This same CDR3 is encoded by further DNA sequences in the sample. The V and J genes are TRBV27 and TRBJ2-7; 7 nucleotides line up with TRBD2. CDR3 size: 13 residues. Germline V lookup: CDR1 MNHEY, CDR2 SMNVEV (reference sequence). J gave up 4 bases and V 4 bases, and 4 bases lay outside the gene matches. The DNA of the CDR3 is TGTGCCAGCAGTTATGGCGGGGGTTACGAGCAGTACTTC. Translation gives CASSYGGGYEQYF.

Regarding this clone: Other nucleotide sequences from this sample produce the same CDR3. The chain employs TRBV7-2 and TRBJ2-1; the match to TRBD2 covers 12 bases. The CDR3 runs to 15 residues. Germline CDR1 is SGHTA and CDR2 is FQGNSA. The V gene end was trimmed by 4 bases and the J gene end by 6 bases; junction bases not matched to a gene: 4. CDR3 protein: CASSSLAGGFNEQFF. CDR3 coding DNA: TGTGCCAGCAGCTCGCTAGCGGGAGGGTTCAATGAGCAGTTCTTC.

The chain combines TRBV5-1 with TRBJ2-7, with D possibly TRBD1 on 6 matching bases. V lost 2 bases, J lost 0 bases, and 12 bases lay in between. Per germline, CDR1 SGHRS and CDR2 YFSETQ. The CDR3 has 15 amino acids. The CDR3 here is CASSLKRDISYEQYF. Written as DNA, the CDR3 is TGCGCCAGCAGCTTAAAAAGGGACATCTCCTACGAGCAGTACTTC.

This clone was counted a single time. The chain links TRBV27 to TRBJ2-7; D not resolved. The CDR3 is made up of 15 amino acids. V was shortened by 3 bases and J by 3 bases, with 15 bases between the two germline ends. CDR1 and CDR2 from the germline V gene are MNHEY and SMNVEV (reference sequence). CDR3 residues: CASSLTTVGNYEQYF. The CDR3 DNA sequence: TGTGCCAGCAGTTTGACCACGGTGGGAAACTACGAGCAGTACTTC.

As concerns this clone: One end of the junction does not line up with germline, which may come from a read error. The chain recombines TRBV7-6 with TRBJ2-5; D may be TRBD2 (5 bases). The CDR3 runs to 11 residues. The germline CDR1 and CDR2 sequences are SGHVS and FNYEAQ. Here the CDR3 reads CASSLDLAADF. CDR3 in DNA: TGTGCCAGCAGCTTAGACTTAGCAGCGGACTTC.

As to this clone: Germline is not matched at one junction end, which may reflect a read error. CDR3 in amino acids: CASSIGRVNTEAFF. The CDR3 bases are TGTGCCAGTAGTATAGGCAGGGTGAATACTGAAGCTTTCTTT. V gene TRBV19 combines with J gene TRBJ1-1; D perhaps matches TRBD1 (5 bases). The CDR3 totals 14 residues. CDR1 and CDR2 (germline): LNHDA, SQIVND (reference sequence).

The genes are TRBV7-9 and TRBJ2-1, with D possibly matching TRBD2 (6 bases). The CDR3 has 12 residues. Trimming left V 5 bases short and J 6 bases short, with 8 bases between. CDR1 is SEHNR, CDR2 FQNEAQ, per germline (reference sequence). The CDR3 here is CASSGGSNEQFF. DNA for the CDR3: TGTGCCAGCAGCGGGGGGAGCAATGAGCAGTTCTTC.

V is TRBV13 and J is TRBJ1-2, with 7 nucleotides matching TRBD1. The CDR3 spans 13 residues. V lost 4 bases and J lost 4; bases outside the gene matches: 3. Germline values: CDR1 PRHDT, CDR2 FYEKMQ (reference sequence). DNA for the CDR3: TGTGCCAGCAGCTCGACAGGGACCTATGGCTACACCTTC. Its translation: CASSSTGTYGYTF.

The CDR3 coding sequence is TGTGCCAGCAGCGTAGCAGGCCGAGCCTACGAGCAGTACTTC. Its protein is CASSVAGRAYEQYF. The rearrangement uses TRBV9 and TRBJ2-7; D call uncertain. This CDR3 has 14 residues. V was cut by 0 bases and J by 2 bases, with 9 bases left in between. Germline loops: CDR1 SGDLS, CDR2 YYNGEE.

CDR3 protein: CASSGETELAKNIQYF. Here the CDR3 DNA reads TGCGCCAGCAGTGGGGAGACGGAGCTAGCCAAAAACATTCAGTACTTC. The chain joins TRBV10-2 to TRBJ2-4; possibly TRBD2 for D (5 bases). Per the germline V gene, CDR1 is WSHSY and CDR2 is SAAADI. CDR3 length: 16 residues. With 4 bases removed from V and 0 bases from J, the gap between germline ends came to 13 bases.

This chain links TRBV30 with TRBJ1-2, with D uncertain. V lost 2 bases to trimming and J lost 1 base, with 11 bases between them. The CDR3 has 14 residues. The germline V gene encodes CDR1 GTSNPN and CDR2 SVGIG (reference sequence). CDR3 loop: CAWSLEGDNYGYTF. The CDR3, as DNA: TGTGCCTGGAGTCTAGAGGGCGATAACTATGGCTACACCTTC.

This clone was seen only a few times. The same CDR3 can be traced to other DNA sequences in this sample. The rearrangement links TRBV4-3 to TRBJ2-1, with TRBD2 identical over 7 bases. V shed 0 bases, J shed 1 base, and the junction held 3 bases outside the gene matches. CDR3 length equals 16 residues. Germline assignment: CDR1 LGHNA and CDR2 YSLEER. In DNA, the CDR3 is TGCGCCAGCAGCCAAGAGCCTAGCGGTTCCTACAATGAGCAGTTCTTC. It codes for CASSQEPSGSYNEQFF.

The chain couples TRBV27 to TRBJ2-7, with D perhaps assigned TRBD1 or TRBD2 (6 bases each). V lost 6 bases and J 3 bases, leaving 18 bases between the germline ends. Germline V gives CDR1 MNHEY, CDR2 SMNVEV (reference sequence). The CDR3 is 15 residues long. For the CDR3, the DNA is TGTGCCAGCAGCCATCCGTCCGGGGGCTACTACGAGCAGTACTTC. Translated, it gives CASSHPSGGYYEQYF.

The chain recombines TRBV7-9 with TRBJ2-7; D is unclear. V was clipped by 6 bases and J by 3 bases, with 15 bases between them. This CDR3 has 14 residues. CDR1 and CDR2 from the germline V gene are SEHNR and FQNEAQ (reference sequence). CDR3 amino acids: CASSSVTAHYEQYF. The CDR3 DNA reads TGTGCCAGCAGTTCGGTCACGGCTCACTACGAGCAGTACTTC.

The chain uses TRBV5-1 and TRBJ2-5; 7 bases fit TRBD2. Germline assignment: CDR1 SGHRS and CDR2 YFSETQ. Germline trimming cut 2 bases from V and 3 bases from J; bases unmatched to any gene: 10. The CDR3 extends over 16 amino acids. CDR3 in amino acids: CASSFTGGLLKETQYF. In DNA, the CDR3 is TGCGCCAGCAGCTTTACGGGGGGACTTCTCAAAGAGACCCAGTACTTC.